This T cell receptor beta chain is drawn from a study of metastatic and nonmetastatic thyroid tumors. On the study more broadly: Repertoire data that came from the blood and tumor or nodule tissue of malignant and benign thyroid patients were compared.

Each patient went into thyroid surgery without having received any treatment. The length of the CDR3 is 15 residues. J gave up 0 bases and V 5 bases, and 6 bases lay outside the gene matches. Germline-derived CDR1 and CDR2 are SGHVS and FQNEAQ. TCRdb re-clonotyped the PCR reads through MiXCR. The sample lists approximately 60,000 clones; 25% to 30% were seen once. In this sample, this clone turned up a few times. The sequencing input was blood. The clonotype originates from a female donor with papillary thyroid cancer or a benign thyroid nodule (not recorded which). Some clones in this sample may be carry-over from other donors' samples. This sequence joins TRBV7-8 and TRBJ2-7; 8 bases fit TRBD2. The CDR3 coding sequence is TGTGCCAGCAGCGCGATGGCGGGAGGCTCCTACGAGCAGTACTTC. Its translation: CASSAMAGGSYEQYF.